The 5 T cell receptor beta chains presented below share a single source sample, sequenced in a study of blood T cell repertoires in COVID-19. Method: immunoSEQ multiplex PCR; TCRdb's copy keeps in-frame clones and lacks some. The data contain over 150,000 clones, about 90% of them singletons. Material for sequencing was PBMCs or T cells enriched from blood (not recorded which). Receptor source: a woman in her fifties or sixties who had recovered from COVID-19.

The chain is built from TRBV2 and TRBJ2-1, with D possibly matching TRBD2 (5 bases). The CDR3 runs 15 residues. The V end lost 5 bases, the J end lost 7 bases, and 18 bases lay between the germline ends. The germline gives CDR1 SNHLY, CDR2 FYNNEI. For the CDR3, the DNA is TGTGCCAGCAGTTCGAGAGGGCAGGCCCGGAATGAGCAGTTCTTC. It codes for CASSSRGQARNEQFF.

V gene TRBV7-9 combines with J gene TRBJ2-1; 9 positions match TRBD1. The CDR3 consists of 14 residues. Trimming took 5 bases from V and 9 from J; bases not matched to a gene: 8. Germline CDR1 SEHNR, CDR2 FQNEAQ (reference sequence). CDR3 loop: CASSQAGQGIEQFF. The CDR3 bases are TGTGCCAGCAGCCAGGCAGGACAGGGGATTGAGCAGTTCTTC.

This chain joins TRBV27 and TRBJ1-1, with D possibly matching TRBD1 (6 bases). Germline CDR1 and CDR2: MNHEY and SMNVEV (reference sequence). V lost 5 bases and J lost 4, with 14 bases in between. The CDR3 is made up of 14 amino acids. This CDR3 reads CASSLIPGATEAFF. The CDR3 DNA sequence: TGTGCCAGCAGTCTCATCCCAGGGGCCACTGAAGCTTTCTTT.

The chain links TRBV7-2 to TRBJ1-4; D is perhaps TRBD1 (6 bases). V was cut by 5 bases and J by 4 bases, with 14 bases left in between. The CDR3 covers 15 residues. Germline-derived CDR1 and CDR2 are SGHTA and FQGNSA. This CDR3 is CASSGSTGINEKLFF. The CDR3, as DNA: TGTGCCAGCAGCGGGTCGACAGGAATTAATGAAAAACTGTTTTTT. Complete variable domain (other parts from reference TRBV7-2 and TRBJ1-4): GAGVSQSPSNKVTEKGKDVELRCDPISGHTALYWYRQSLGQGLEFLIYFQGNSAPDKSGLPSDRFSAERTGGSVSTLTIQRTQQEDSAVYLCASSGSTGINEKLFFGSGTQLSVL.

This chain connects TRBV5-1 to TRBJ2-5, with D unresolved. In germline, CDR1 is SGHRS, CDR2 YFSETQ. Trimming left V 0 bases short and J 5 bases short, with 11 bases between. This CDR3 is 14 amino acids long. The chain's CDR3 is CASSLEFSQETQYF. CDR3 DNA: TGCGCCAGCAGCTTGGAATTCTCCCAGGAGACCCAGTACTTC.